This TCR beta chain came from a study of T cell responses to AZD1222 COVID-19 vaccine. Data came from immunoSEQ multiplex PCR; TCRdb stores just in-frame clones and leaves some out. The top ten clones hold 7% to 10% of a sample with about 73,000 clones, 89% of them seen once. This clonotype was sampled from an adult who received the AZD1222 COVID-19 vaccine. The material sequenced was peripheral blood, taken 28 days after the second AZD1222 dose.

CDR3 DNA sequence: TGTGCCAGTAGTCTACGACTAGCGGGAGACCCCTCTGGGGCCAACGTCCTGACTTTC. It codes for CASSLRLAGDPSGANVLTF. V and J are TRBV19 and TRBJ2-6; 12 bases align to TRBD2. Germline V gives CDR1 LNHDA, CDR2 SQIVND (reference sequence). The J segment lost 0 bases and the V segment lost 5 bases, leaving 8 bases of the junction unmatched. This CDR3 comprises 19 residues.